Shown below are 8 T cell receptor beta chains from a single sample sequenced in a study of T cells in Graves' hyperthyroidism and ophthalmopathy. Amplification of TCR beta CDR3 regions was performed using RNA transcripts as template. With the HTBI primer set, the TCR CDR3 went through a first round of RT-PCR. TCRdb re-called the multiplex PCR reads through MiXCR, storing one row per CDR3 protein. In the table there are some 510,000 distinct CDR3 sequences, about 20% of which are singletons. The specimen was blood. All receptors come from a man younger than 35 with Graves' hyperthyroidism.

This clonotype has more than one count but fewer than ten. The chain links TRBV12-3 or TRBV12-4 to TRBJ1-2; TRBD1 agrees at 7 bases. V dropped 4 bases and J dropped 2; count of bases not matched to a gene: 7. The CDR3 consists of 15 residues. The CDR3 loop reads CASSWGGTANYGYTF. The CDR3 coding sequence is TGTGCCAGCAGTTGGGGGGGGACAGCAAACTATGGCTACACCTTC.

This clonotype occurred a few times. The chain is built from TRBV11-3 and TRBJ1-1, with no clear D. Trimming left V 5 bases short and J 10 bases short, with 14 bases between. CDR1 is SGHNT and CDR2 is YENEEA in the germline V gene. The CDR3 spans 12 residues. In nucleotides, the CDR3 is TGTGCCAGCAGCCTAGGACCGTCTCCAGCTTTCTTT. Translated, it gives CASSLGPSPAFF. Filled out from reference TRBV11-3 and TRBJ1-1, the complete variable domain reads EAGVVQSPRYKIIEKKQPVAFWCNPISGHNTLYWYLQNLGQGPELLIRYENEEAVDDSQLPKDRFSAERLKGVDSTLKIQPAELGDSAVYLCASSLGPSPAFFGQGTRLTVV.

This clonotype was observed at least ten times. V and J are TRBV2 and TRBJ2-7; D possibly matches TRBD1 or TRBD2 (6 bases each). V shed 6 bases and J shed 1 base, with 13 bases lying between them. The CDR3 spans 14 residues. Germline CDR1 SNHLY, CDR2 FYNNEI. The CDR3 region has the DNA TGTGCCAGCAGGGAGGGGGGCGGATCCTACGAGCAGTACTTC. Its translation: CASREGGGSYEQYF.

This clonotype was observed at least ten times. This rearrangement joins TRBV28 to TRBJ2-7, with a weak D call TRBD2 (5 bases). Trimming pared 8 bases from V and 5 bases from J, leaving 19 bases between. CDR1 is MDHEN and CDR2 is SYDVKM in the germline V gene. The CDR3 sequence is 14 residues long. Written as DNA, the CDR3 is TGTGCCAGCGAGGGAGCGAGCCTCGAGAACGAGCAGTACTTC. The encoded protein is CASEGASLENEQYF.

At least ten counts were recorded for this clonotype. CDR3 loop: CASSGGDRGNYGYTF. In DNA form, the CDR3 reads TGTGCCAGCAGCGGCGGGGACAGGGGTAACTATGGCTACACCTTC. The rearrangement joins TRBV9 to TRBJ1-2, with 10 nucleotides matching TRBD1. The trim removed 3 bases at V and 1 base at J, leaving 3 bases unmatched. Germline V gene lookup returns CDR1 SGDLS and CDR2 YYNGEE. The length of the CDR3 is 15 residues.

The V call is TRBV6-5, the J call TRBJ1-5; D perhaps matches TRBD1 (6 bases). V lost 2 bases and J 5 bases, leaving 13 bases between the germline ends. The CDR3 spans 15 residues. Germline CDR1 and CDR2: MNHEY and SVGAGI. The CDR3 region is CASSYRGAGDQPQHF. The CDR3 DNA is TGTGCCAGCAGTTACCGGGGGGCGGGTGATCAGCCCCAGCATTTT.

The V call is TRBV6-5, the J call TRBJ2-7; the D gene is possibly TRBD1 (5 bases). CDR1 is MNHEY and CDR2 is SVGAGI in the germline V gene. The V end lost 0 bases, the J end lost 3 bases, and 12 bases lay between the germline ends. CDR3 length: 15 amino acids. The CDR3 protein is CASSYSGRPYYEQYF. The CDR3 DNA is TGTGCCAGCAGTTACTCGGGGCGGCCCTACTACGAGCAGTACTTC.

At least ten counts were recorded for this clonotype. The chain employs TRBV9 and TRBJ2-7; tentative D call: TRBD1 (7 bases). V gave up 3 bases and J gave up 0 bases, with 10 bases separating them. Per germline, CDR1 SGDLS and CDR2 YYNGEE. This CDR3 region has 14 residues. The CDR3 spells CASSAGGSSYEQYF. CDR3 DNA: TGTGCCAGCAGCGCAGGGGGGAGCTCCTACGAGCAGTACTTC.